The 21 T cell receptor beta chains presented below share a single source sample, sequenced in a study of post-analysis software for immune sequencing data. Whole-study results and caveats: Controls had lower frequencies than patients of roughly five TRBV segments, which included TRBV5-6, TRBV5-1 and TRBV20-1.

These receptors have no known antigen. TCR beta cDNA libraries included unique molecular identifiers. One entry per CDR3 protein results from TCRdb running MiXCR on the PCR reads. The sample consists of about 800,000 distinct CDR3 sequences, less than 35% of them appearing once. The sample comprised blood. These receptors all stem from a girl aged 10-17 years with multiple sclerosis.

In this sample, this clonotype turned up a few times. CDR3 region: CASSLGLAESSYEQYF. The CDR3 nucleotides are TGTGCCAGCAGTTTAGGTCTAGCGGAGAGCTCCTACGAGCAGTACTTC. The rearrangement uses TRBV12-3 or TRBV12-4 and TRBJ2-7; 7 nucleotides agree with TRBD2. With 1 base clipped from V and 0 bases from J, the junction kept 6 bases outside the gene matches. The CDR3 extends over 16 amino acids.

There are a few counts of this clonotype. The chain is built from TRBV6-1 and TRBJ2-4; no reliable D call. This CDR3 contains 16 residues. CDR1 is MNHNS, CDR2 SASEGT, per germline. V lost 2 bases, J lost 0 bases, and 11 bases lay in between. Written as DNA, the CDR3 is TGTGCCAGCAGTGAAAGGCTGGGATTAGCCAAAAACATTCAGTACTTC. Translation gives CASSERLGLAKNIQYF.

This clonotype was found a few times. The CDR3 DNA reads as TGTGCCACCCGACAGGGGCTCTTTAACACTGAAGCTTTCTTT. It yields the protein CATRQGLFNTEAFF. This chain uses TRBV2 with TRBJ1-1, with 8 nucleotides matching TRBD1. Germline CDR1 is SNHLY and CDR2 is FYNNEI. V gave up 10 bases and J gave up 2 bases; unmatched junction bases: 9. The CDR3 consists of 14 residues.

This clonotype has just a few counts. The CDR3 DNA reads as TGCGCCAGCAGCCAAGACAATCTTAATCAGCCCCAGCATTTT. This gives the protein CASSQDNLNQPQHF. The chain couples TRBV4-1 to TRBJ1-5, with no clear D. The CDR3 runs 14 residues. Germline CDR1 and CDR2: MGHRA and YSYEKL. The V gene lost 0 bases and the J gene lost 4 bases, with 7 bases spanning the gap.

J is TRBJ2-7 and V is TRBV28; TRBD1 agrees at 7 bases. J was trimmed by 6 bases and V by 7 bases; bases with no gene match: 12. The germline V gene has CDR1 MDHEN and CDR2 SYDVKM. This CDR3 spans 14 amino acids. CDR3 sequence reads: CASNPPGQMVEQYF. The CDR3 DNA is TGTGCCAGCAACCCTCCGGGACAGATGGTCGAGCAGTACTTC.

A few counts support this clonotype. The genes are TRBV4-3 and TRBJ2-2, with TRBD1 as a possible D gene (5 bases). V was clipped by 1 base and J by 6 bases, with 9 bases between them. Germline V CDR1 and CDR2: LGHNA, YSLEER. CDR3 length: 14 residues. Here the CDR3 DNA reads TGCGCCAGCAGCCAAGGCAGGGTGTCCGGGGAGCTGTTTTTT. Translation: CASSQGRVSGELFF.

As concerns this clonotype: This may be a read error, as it is one base from a much larger clone. V and J are TRBV7-9 and TRBJ2-4; D gene unclear. Trimming took off 2 bases at V and 13 bases at J, with 18 bases between the two ends. The CDR3 has 14 residues. The germline V gene encodes CDR1 SEHNR and CDR2 FQNEAQ (reference sequence). CDR3 bases: TGTGCCAGCAGCTTAAGATCCTACCAAGAGGCCCAGTACTTC. Translation gives CASSLRSYQEAQYF.

The gene calls are TRBV6-5 and TRBJ2-1; 8 bases map to TRBD2. The J segment lost 3 bases and the V segment lost 2 bases, leaving 6 bases of the junction unmatched. CDR3 length: 16 amino acids. Germline CDR1 reads MNHEY; CDR2 reads SVGAGI. The CDR3, as DNA: TGTGCCAGCAGTTACGAAGGCGGGAGGCTCTACAATGAGCAGTTCTTC. Translated, it gives CASSYEGGRLYNEQFF.

This rearrangement joins TRBV29-1 to TRBJ2-1; TRBD1 or TRBD2 may be the D gene (6 bases each). The end of the DNA aligns better with TRBJ2-7, so the J call may be wrong. Germline CDR1 reads SQVTM; CDR2 reads ANQGSEA. The CDR3 is 12 amino acids. This chain's CDR3 is CSVEKGGGEQYF. CDR3 sequence (DNA): TGCAGCGTTGAAAAGGGGGGCGGTGAGCAGTACTTC.

The CDR3 reads CASSLVARGEKLFF. The CDR3 coding sequence is TGTGCCAGCAGCTTAGTAGCCAGGGGCGAAAAACTGTTTTTT. The chain links TRBV7-2 to TRBJ1-4, with D maybe TRBD1 (6 bases). Trimming stripped 1 base from V and 8 bases from J, with 11 bases between. Germline V gene sequence: CDR1 SGHTA, CDR2 FQGNSA. The CDR3 runs 14 residues.

V is TRBV5-5 and J is TRBJ2-1; 11 nucleotides line up with TRBD2. The CDR3 sequence is 15 residues long. V trimming: 2 bases; J trimming: 4 bases; junction bases outside the gene matches: 2. CDR1 is SGHKS and CDR2 is YYEKEE in the germline V gene (reference sequence). The CDR3 DNA is TGTGCCAGCAGCTTTAGCGGGGGGGAATACAATGAGCAGTTCTTC. Translation: CASSFSGGEYNEQFF.

Only a few counts were recorded for this clonotype. DNA for the CDR3: TGTGCCAGCAGCTTATTGGGGGGTCCCCCCTACGAGCAGTACTTC. Protein sequence: CASSLLGGPPYEQYF. This sequence joins TRBV7-9 and TRBJ2-7, with a possible D match to TRBD2 (6 bases). Germline V gives CDR1 SEHNR, CDR2 FQNEAQ (reference sequence). V lost 2 bases to trimming and J lost 2 bases, with 13 bases between them. The CDR3 spans 15 residues.

This clonotype has just one count. Since a much larger clone is just one base distant, this may be a read error. This chain links TRBV11-2 with TRBJ2-1; TRBD2 matches at 9 bases. J was trimmed by 6 bases and V by 1 base; bases with no gene match: 4. Germline CDR1 SGHAT, CDR2 FQNNGV. The CDR3 loop spans 15 amino acids. The CDR3 DNA sequence: TGTGCCAGCAGCTTAGGCAGCGGGGGGCCCAATGAGCAGTTCTTC. It is translated as CASSLGSGGPNEQFF.

This clonotype was seen many times. The chain couples TRBV4-3 to TRBJ2-1, with 10 nucleotides matching TRBD1. Germline assignment: CDR1 LGHNA and CDR2 YSLEER. CDR3 size: 17 residues. Losses at the gene ends were 0 bases for V and 4 bases for J; bases not matched to a gene: 6. The CDR3 protein is CASSQDLAGQGYNEQFF. The CDR3 bases are TGCGCCAGCAGCCAAGATCTCGCGGGACAGGGGTACAATGAGCAGTTCTTC.

The chain carries TRBV2 and TRBJ1-1; D is perhaps TRBD1 (6 bases). The V end lost 5 bases, the J end lost 1 base, and 14 bases lay between the germline ends. The V gene's germline CDR1 is SNHLY and CDR2 FYNNEI. This CDR3 is 15 amino acids long. CDR3 sequence reads: CASSPQGQANTEAFF. CDR3 DNA: TGTGCCAGCAGTCCTCAGGGACAAGCGAACACTGAAGCTTTCTTT.

This clonotype came up a few times. The rearrangement uses TRBV5-5 and TRBJ1-4; D not certain. The CDR3 is 16 amino acids. Germline CDR1 is SGHKS and CDR2 is YYEKEE (reference sequence). Trimming took off 0 bases at V and 8 bases at J, with 17 bases between the two ends. CDR3 in amino acids: CASSLGFGPMGEKLFF. In nucleotides, the CDR3 is TGTGCCAGCAGCTTGGGGTTTGGACCGATGGGGGAAAAACTGTTTTTT.

The chain is built from TRBV3-1 and TRBJ2-3; 7 bases match TRBD2. Per germline, CDR1 LGHDT and CDR2 YNNKEL (reference sequence). V trimming: 3 bases; J trimming: 4 bases; junction bases outside the gene matches: 7. This CDR3 is 15 amino acids long. In DNA, the CDR3 is TGTGCCAGCAGCCAGGGACTATCCAGCGCAGATACGCAGTATTTT. Its translation: CASSQGLSSADTQYF.

This clonotype was found a few times. V and J are TRBV20-1 and TRBJ2-7; no firm D call. The CDR3 extends over 12 amino acids. Trimming left V 1 base short and J 6 bases short, with 10 bases between. The germline V gene has CDR1 DFQATT and CDR2 SNEGSKA (reference sequence). The CDR3 nucleotides are TGCAGTGCTAGAGTTCCCCGCTCCGAGCAGTACTTC. It specifies CSARVPRSEQYF.

This clonotype was recorded at least ten times. The J gene is TRBJ2-5, the V gene TRBV7-2; no clear D gene. Germline lookup yields CDR1 SGHTA and CDR2 FQGNSA. V lost 5 bases, J lost 5 bases, and 9 bases lay in between. This CDR3 contains 12 residues. CDR3 residues: CASSPWMETQYF. CDR3 DNA sequence: TGTGCCAGCAGCCCTTGGATGGAGACCCAGTACTTC.

This clonotype has a handful of counts. V and J are TRBV4-1 and TRBJ1-2; possible D gene TRBD1, 5 bases. Germline V lookup: CDR1 MGHRA, CDR2 YSYEKL. V lost 1 base, J lost 6 bases, and 18 bases lay in between. CDR3 size: 16 residues. CDR3 residues: CASSQGPGSDYDGYTF. The CDR3 region has the DNA TGCGCCAGCAGCCAAGGTCCAGGGTCGGACTATGATGGCTACACCTTC.

This clonotype was observed a few times. This chain connects TRBV29-1 to TRBJ2-7; TRBD1 aligns across 10 bases. The germline V gene has CDR1 SQVTM and CDR2 ANQGSEA. The CDR3 is 13 amino acids. V was pared by 1 base and J by 5 bases, with 2 bases of the junction left unmatched. CDR3 sequence reads: CSVEAGTGDEQYF. CDR3 DNA sequence: TGCAGCGTTGAAGCCGGGACAGGGGACGAGCAGTACTTC.